This passage covers 30 T cell receptor beta chains from one sample sequenced in a study of blood T cell repertoires in COVID-19. TCRdb's copy holds only in-frame clones and misses some; the assay was immunoSEQ multiplex PCR. The sample contains 250,000 to 300,000 clones, 89% of which appear only once. Source material: peripheral blood. Receptor source: a woman aged 55-75 years with acute or convalescent COVID-19.

This sequence joins TRBV5-4 and TRBJ2-1, with TRBD2 identical over 8 bases. V shed 10 bases, J shed 5 bases, and the junction held 17 bases outside the gene matches. Germline V gives CDR1 SGHNT, CDR2 YYREEE (reference sequence). The CDR3 loop spans 16 amino acids. The CDR3 loop is CAYSVASGWTNNEQFF. In nucleotides, the CDR3 is TGTGCCTATTCCGTGGCTAGCGGGTGGACTAACAATGAGCAGTTCTTC.

The rearrangement uses TRBV3-1 (or the pseudogene TRBV3-2) and TRBJ2-3, with 10 bases that match TRBD2. V lost 3 bases, J lost 4 bases, and 4 bases stayed unmatched. The CDR3 length is 15 residues. CDR1 and CDR2 from the germline V gene are LGHDT and YNNKEL (reference sequence). CDR3: CASSHLSGRADTQYF. In DNA, the CDR3 is TGTGCCAGCAGCCATCTAAGCGGGAGGGCAGATACGCAGTATTTT.

The V call is TRBV12-3 or TRBV12-4, the J call TRBJ1-2; 10 nucleotides align to TRBD1. Germline trimming cut 6 bases from V and 4 bases from J; bases unmatched to any gene: 2. The CDR3 covers 13 residues. The CDR3 nucleotides read TGTGCCAGCAGGGGGACAGGGGTCTATGGCTACACCTTC. Protein product: CASRGTGVYGYTF.

The rearrangement links TRBV7-6 to TRBJ2-3, with a tentative D call TRBD1 (6 bases). The CDR3 runs 14 residues. Germline assignment: CDR1 SGHVS and CDR2 FNYEAQ. The germline V and J ends were trimmed by 1 base and 6 bases, with 11 bases remaining between them. Written as DNA, the CDR3 is TGTGCCAGCAGCTTAGTCCAGGGGCCGGATACGCAGTATTTT. Translated: CASSLVQGPDTQYF.

This clone was seen only once. This rearrangement joins TRBV7-9 to TRBJ2-7; the D is unclear. Germline V CDR1 and CDR2: SEHNR, FQNEAQ (reference sequence). Trimming removed 10 bases from V and 2 bases from J, with 15 bases in between. The CDR3 covers 13 residues. DNA for the CDR3: TGTGCCACCATTGGAAGCGATACCTACGAGCAGTACTTC. Protein: CATIGSDTYEQYF.

This rearrangement joins TRBV10-3 to TRBJ2-1; TRBD2 matches at 10 bases. The germline CDR1 and CDR2 sequences are ENHRY and SYGVKD. The V and J ends lost 3 bases and 5 bases, in that order; junction bases with no gene match: 7. There are 16 residues in the CDR3. The chain's CDR3 is CAISERLLAGNNEQFF. CDR3 DNA: TGTGCCATCAGTGAACGTTTACTAGCGGGGAACAATGAGCAGTTCTTC.

About this clone itself: The sample carries other DNA sequences with the same CDR3. The rearrangement links TRBV11-2 to TRBJ2-7; D unclear. Germline CDR1 reads SGHAT; CDR2 reads FQNNGV. V gave up 1 base and J gave up 4 bases, with 5 bases separating them. The CDR3 sequence is 12 residues long. The CDR3 is CASSLGVYEQYF. The CDR3 DNA is TGTGCCAGCAGCTTAGGAGTATACGAGCAGTACTTC.

The chain couples TRBV4-3 to TRBJ1-2, with 7 bases lining up with TRBD1. V lost 3 bases and J lost 4; bases outside the gene matches: 2. Germline CDR1 reads LGHNA; CDR2 reads YSLEER. CDR3 size: 13 residues. CDR3 nucleotide sequence: TGCGCCAGCAGCCAGGGGACAGCCTATGGCTACACCTTC. It is translated as CASSQGTAYGYTF.

The chain recombines TRBV30 with TRBJ2-5, with D perhaps TRBD2 (6 bases). Trimming pared 0 bases from V and 0 bases from J, leaving 11 bases between. The germline gives CDR1 GTSNPN, CDR2 SVGIG (reference sequence). The CDR3 loop spans 15 amino acids. The DNA for the CDR3 is TGTGCCTGGAGTGTATCCAGCGGGTACCAAGAGACCCAGTACTTC. Translating it yields CAWSVSSGYQETQYF.

The rearrangement links TRBV18 to TRBJ2-7; D not certain. This CDR3 contains 13 residues. V shed 2 bases and J shed 3 bases, with 8 bases lying between them. Per germline, CDR1 KGHSH and CDR2 LQKENI. The CDR3 protein is CASSPEVVYEQYF. CDR3 in DNA: TGTGCCAGCTCACCAGAGGTAGTCTACGAGCAGTACTTC.

Here the CDR3 reads CASSSQGTANEKLFF. The CDR3 DNA is TGTGCCAGCAGCAGTCAGGGCACAGCTAATGAAAAACTGTTTTTT. The chain combines TRBV28 with TRBJ1-4; weak D call: TRBD1 (5 bases). Trimming stripped 6 bases from V and 3 bases from J, with 14 bases between. The CDR3 has 15 residues. Germline CDR1 reads MDHEN; CDR2 reads SYDVKM.

About this clone itself: Within the sample, other DNA sequences also encode this same CDR3. The V call is TRBV18, the J call TRBJ1-5; TRBD1 matches at 8 bases. The CDR3 has 14 amino acids. Per the germline V gene, CDR1 is KGHSH and CDR2 is LQKENI. Trimming at V came to 5 bases and at J to 4 bases, leaving 4 bases not matched to a gene. CDR3 sequence: CASSGQGGNQPQHF. CDR3 bases: TGTGCCAGCTCAGGACAGGGTGGGAATCAGCCCCAGCATTTT.

This chain links TRBV6-1 with TRBJ1-2, with 8 bases identical to TRBD1. V lost 2 bases to trimming and J lost 6 bases; unmatched junction nucleotides: 5. Germline CDR1 is MNHNS and CDR2 is SASEGT. The CDR3 is 14 residues long. This chain's CDR3 is CASSETWTGNGYTF. The DNA of the CDR3 is TGTGCCAGCAGTGAAACGTGGACAGGGAATGGCTACACCTTC.

V gene TRBV30 combines with J gene TRBJ1-5, with TRBD1 identical over 7 bases. V was clipped by 2 bases and J by 0 bases; unmatched bases: 7. The CDR3 length is 16 residues. Germline V CDR1 and CDR2: GTSNPN, SVGIG (reference sequence). The CDR3 loop reads CAWSIRQGRSNQPQHF. In DNA form, the CDR3 reads TGTGCCTGGAGTATCCGACAGGGTCGTAGCAATCAGCCCCAGCATTTT.

This sequence joins TRBV12-3 or TRBV12-4 and TRBJ2-3; 8 bases map to TRBD2. Trimming at V came to 11 bases and at J to 1 base, leaving 5 bases not matched to a gene. This CDR3 region has 13 residues. The chain's CDR3 is CALGRGGTDTQYF. CDR3 in DNA: TGTGCCCTAGGGCGGGGGGGCACAGATACGCAGTATTTT.

The chain joins TRBV20-1 to TRBJ1-1; possibly TRBD1 for D (6 bases). From germline, CDR1 is DFQATT and CDR2 SNEGSKA (reference sequence). V was clipped by 6 bases and J by 10 bases, with 15 bases between them. The CDR3 runs 11 residues. This CDR3 is CSAPDRGGAFF. The CDR3 nucleotides read TGCAGTGCCCCGGACAGAGGGGGAGCTTTCTTT.

This chain links TRBV18 with TRBJ1-1, with a weak D call TRBD1 (6 bases). Trimming pared 3 bases from V and 1 base from J, leaving 9 bases between. The V gene's germline CDR1 is KGHSH and CDR2 LQKENI. This CDR3 comprises 14 residues. Here the CDR3 reads CASSPDSWNTEAFF. CDR3 coding DNA: TGTGCCAGCTCACCGGACAGCTGGAACACTGAAGCTTTCTTT. Full variable domain (outside the CDR3, taken from reference TRBV18 and TRBJ1-1): NAGVMQNPRHLVRRRGQEARLRCSPMKGHSHVYWYRQLPEEGLKFMVYLQKENIIDESGMPKERFSAEFPKEGPSILRIQQVVRGDSAAYFCASSPDSWNTEAFFGQGTRLTVV.

The J gene is TRBJ2-7, the V gene TRBV7-9; the D gene is possibly TRBD2 (6 bases). Germline V gene data show CDR1 as SEHNR and CDR2 as FQNEAQ (reference sequence). The V end lost 5 bases, the J end lost 7 bases, and 15 bases lay between the germline ends. This CDR3 has 13 residues. The CDR3 reads CASSPGPGGEQYF. The CDR3, as DNA: TGTGCCAGCAGCCCAGGGCCCGGAGGGGAGCAGTACTTC. The full variable domain, in which reference TRBV7-9 and TRBJ2-7 provide the parts outside the CDR3, is DTGVSQNPRHKITKRGQNVTFRCDPISEHNRLYWYRQTLGQGPEFLTYFQNEAQLEKSRLLSDRFSAERPKGSFSTLEIQRTEQGDSAMYLCASSPGPGGEQYFGPGTRLTVT.

The rearrangement links TRBV4-3 to TRBJ2-7; 9 positions agree with TRBD1. V shed 2 bases and J 1 base; nucleotides not matched to a gene: 3. The length of the CDR3 is 15 residues. Germline V gene sequence: CDR1 LGHNA, CDR2 YSLEER. The CDR3 region is CASSQTGQGSYEQYF. CDR3 sequence (DNA): TGCGCCAGCAGCCAAACCGGACAGGGGTCCTACGAGCAGTACTTC.

The chain has TRBV3-1 (or the pseudogene TRBV3-2) and TRBJ2-5; a possible D gene is TRBD1 (6 bases). This CDR3 region has 15 residues. Germline V gene sequence: CDR1 LGHDT, CDR2 YNNKEL (reference sequence). Trimming took off 1 base at V and 5 bases at J, with 14 bases between the two ends. CDR3 DNA: TGTGCCAGCAGCCAAGTTGCGGACAGCCGGGAGACCCAGTACTTC. Protein product: CASSQVADSRETQYF.

This sequence joins TRBV6-2 or TRBV6-3 and TRBJ1-2, with D hard to call. V was trimmed by 7 bases and J by 2 bases, leaving 14 bases between them. The germline V gene has CDR1 MNHEY and CDR2 SVGEGT. The length of the CDR3 is 14 residues. CDR3 bases: TGTGCCAGCACCCCGGCGGCCTTCAACTATGGCTACACCTTC. This translates into CASTPAAFNYGYTF.

This clone was found many times. This rearrangement joins TRBV19 to TRBJ2-5, with 12 bases that match TRBD2. V dropped 1 base and J dropped 5; count of bases not matched to a gene: 5. There are 16 residues in the CDR3. Germline lookup yields CDR1 LNHDA and CDR2 SQIVND (reference sequence). For the CDR3, the DNA is TGTGCCAGTAGTATAGTAACTAGCGGGGGGTCGGAGACCCAGTACTTC. It yields the protein CASSIVTSGGSETQYF.

This chain links TRBV5-1 with TRBJ2-1; 13 bases are a match to TRBD2. Germline CDR1 and CDR2: SGHRS and YFSETQ. The ends lost 4 bases at V and 2 bases at J; junction bases unmatched: 3. This CDR3 has 16 residues. The CDR3 DNA reads as TGCGCCAGCAGCCCTGGGACTAGCGGGACCTACAATGAGCAGTTCTTC. It yields the protein CASSPGTSGTYNEQFF.

V usage is TRBV19 and J usage is TRBJ1-5; the D gene is possibly TRBD1 (5 bases). This CDR3 has 12 amino acids. The germline V gene encodes CDR1 LNHDA and CDR2 SQIVND (reference sequence). Trimming shortened V by 7 bases and J by 4 bases, and 8 bases separated the two germline ends. For the CDR3, the DNA is TGTGCCAGTACCAGGGTAAATCAGCCCCAGCATTTT. Translated: CASTRVNQPQHF.

This chain joins TRBV4-1 and TRBJ2-3; perhaps TRBD2 as D (5 bases). Trimming stripped 4 bases from V and 1 base from J, with 27 bases between. This CDR3 contains 20 residues. Germline V gives CDR1 MGHRA, CDR2 YSYEKL. The CDR3 coding sequence is TGCGCCAGCAGCCCCCCAAAAGGAGCTCTGGGGAGATTGGGCACAGATACGCAGTATTTT. Translating gives CASSPPKGALGRLGTDTQYF.

A note on this clone: Given a much more abundant clone one base away, this may be a read error. The chain employs TRBV7-9 and TRBJ2-7; TRBD1 might be the D (6 bases). CDR1 and CDR2 (germline): SEHNR, FQNEAQ (reference sequence). V lost 1 base, J lost 5 bases, and 9 bases lay in between. The CDR3 extends over 13 amino acids. CDR3 nucleotide sequence: TGTGCCAGCAGCTTAGGGGCAGGGGACGAGCAGTACTTC. It specifies CASSLGAGDEQYF.

The chain employs TRBV7-8 and TRBJ1-1; 12 bases agree with TRBD1. The trim removed 2 bases at V and 2 bases at J, leaving 6 bases unmatched. Germline CDR1 SGHVS, CDR2 FQNEAQ. This CDR3 region has 17 residues. In DNA, the CDR3 is TGTGCCAGCAGCTTACTGGGACAGGGGGCGACTAACACTGAAGCTTTCTTT. Protein sequence: CASSLLGQGATNTEAFF.

The CDR3 DNA follows: TGTGCCAGCGGACAGGGGGCAGGAGAGCAGTACTTC. Translating gives CASGQGAGEQYF. V is TRBV9 and J is TRBJ2-7; 11 bases match TRBD1. This CDR3 comprises 12 residues. Germline assignment: CDR1 SGDLS and CDR2 YYNGEE. Trimming took 7 bases from V and 7 from J; bases not matched to a gene: 4. Combining the CDR3 with reference TRBV9 and TRBJ2-7 gives the whole variable domain DSGVTQTPKHLITATGQRVTLRCSPRSGDLSVYWYQQSLDQGLQFLIQYYNGEERAKGNILERFSAQQFPDLHSELNLSSLELGDSALYFCASGQGAGEQYFGPGTRLTVT.

The chain links TRBV18 to TRBJ1-1; tentative D call: TRBD1 (6 bases). The CDR3 sequence is 14 residues long. V was cut by 5 bases and J by 5 bases, with 15 bases left in between. The germline gives CDR1 KGHSH, CDR2 LQKENI. CDR3 coding DNA: TGTGCCAGCTCATCAACAGGGAGCAGAACTGAAGCTTTCTTT. Protein product: CASSSTGSRTEAFF.

This chain uses TRBV5-1 with TRBJ2-5; D is perhaps TRBD1 (6 bases). The CDR3 is 13 residues long. Trimming took off 4 bases at V and 6 bases at J, with 13 bases between the two ends. Germline V gene data show CDR1 as SGHRS and CDR2 as YFSETQ. CDR3 region: CASSPGGGKTQYF. CDR3 nucleotide sequence: TGCGCCAGCAGCCCGGGTGGGGGCAAGACCCAGTACTTC.